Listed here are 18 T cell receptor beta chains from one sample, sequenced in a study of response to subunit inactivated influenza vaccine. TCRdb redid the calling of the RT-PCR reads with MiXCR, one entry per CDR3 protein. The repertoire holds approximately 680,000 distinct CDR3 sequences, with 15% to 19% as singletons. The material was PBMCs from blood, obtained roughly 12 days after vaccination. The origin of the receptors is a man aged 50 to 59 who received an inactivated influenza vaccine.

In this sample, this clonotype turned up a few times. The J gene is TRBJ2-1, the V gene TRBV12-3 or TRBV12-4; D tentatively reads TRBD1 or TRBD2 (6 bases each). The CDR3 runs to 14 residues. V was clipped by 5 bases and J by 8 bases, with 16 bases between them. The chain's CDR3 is CASSAGTNFDEQFF. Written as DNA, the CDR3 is TGTGCCAGCAGTGCGGGGACAAACTTCGATGAGCAGTTCTTC.

DNA of the CDR3: TGTGCCAGCAGCCAAGATCCGGGGATGGGGGGCACAGATACGCAGTATTTT. Translation: CASSQDPGMGGTDTQYF. The chain joins TRBV4-2 to TRBJ2-3; D might be TRBD1 or TRBD2, each matching 5 bases. This CDR3 contains 17 residues. Germline assignment: CDR1 LGHNA and CDR2 YNFKEQ. Trimming left V 0 bases short and J 1 base short, with 14 bases between.

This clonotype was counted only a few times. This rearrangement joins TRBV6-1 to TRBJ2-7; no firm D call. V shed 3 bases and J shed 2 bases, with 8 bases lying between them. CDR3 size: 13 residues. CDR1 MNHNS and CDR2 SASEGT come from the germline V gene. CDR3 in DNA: TGTGCCAGCAGTGAGCCAGCCACCTACGAGCAGTACTTC. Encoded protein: CASSEPATYEQYF.

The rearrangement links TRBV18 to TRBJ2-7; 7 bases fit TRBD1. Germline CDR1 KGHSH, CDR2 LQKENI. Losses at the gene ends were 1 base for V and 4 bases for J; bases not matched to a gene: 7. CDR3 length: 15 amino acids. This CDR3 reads CASSPLGDRIYEQYF. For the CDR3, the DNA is TGTGCCAGCTCACCACTAGGGGACAGAATTTACGAGCAGTACTTC.

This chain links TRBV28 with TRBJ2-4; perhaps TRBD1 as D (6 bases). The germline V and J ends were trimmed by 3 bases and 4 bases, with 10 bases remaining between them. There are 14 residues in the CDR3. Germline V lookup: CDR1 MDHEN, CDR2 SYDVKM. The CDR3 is CASSFVTGKNIQYF. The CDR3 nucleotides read TGTGCCAGCAGTTTCGTTACAGGGAAAAACATTCAGTACTTC. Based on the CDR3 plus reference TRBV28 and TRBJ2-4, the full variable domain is DVKVTQSSRYLVKRTGEKVFLECVQDMDHENMFWYRQDPGLGLRLIYFSYDVKMKEKGDIPEGYSVSREKKERFSLILESASTNQTSMYLCASSFVTGKNIQYFGAGTRLSVL.

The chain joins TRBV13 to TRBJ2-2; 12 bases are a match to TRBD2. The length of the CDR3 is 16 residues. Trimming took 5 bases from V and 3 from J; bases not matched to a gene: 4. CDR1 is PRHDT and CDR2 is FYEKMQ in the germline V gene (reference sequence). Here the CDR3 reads CASSPGLAGHTGELFF. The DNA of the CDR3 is TGTGCCAGCAGCCCGGGACTAGCGGGTCACACCGGGGAGCTGTTTTTT.

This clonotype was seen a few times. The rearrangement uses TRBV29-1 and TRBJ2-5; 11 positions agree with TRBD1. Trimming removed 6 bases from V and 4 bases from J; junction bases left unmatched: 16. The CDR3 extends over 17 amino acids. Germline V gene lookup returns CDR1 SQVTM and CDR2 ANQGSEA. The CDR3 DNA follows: TGCAGCGTCCATGAGGCTCGGACAGGGGGCCTTTCAGAGACCCAGTACTTC. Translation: CSVHEARTGGLSETQYF. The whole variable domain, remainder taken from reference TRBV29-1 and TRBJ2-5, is SAVISQKPSRDICQRGTSLTIQCQVDSQVTMMFWYRQQPGQSLTLIATANQGSEATYESGFVIDKFPISRPNLTFSTLTVSNMSPEDSSIYLCSVHEARTGGLSETQYFGPGTRLLVL.

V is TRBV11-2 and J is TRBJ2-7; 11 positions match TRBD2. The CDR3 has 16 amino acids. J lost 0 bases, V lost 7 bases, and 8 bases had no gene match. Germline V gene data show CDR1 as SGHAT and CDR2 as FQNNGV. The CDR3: CASNPIAGGSSYEQYF. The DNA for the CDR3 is TGTGCCAGCAACCCAATAGCGGGAGGGAGCTCCTACGAGCAGTACTTC.

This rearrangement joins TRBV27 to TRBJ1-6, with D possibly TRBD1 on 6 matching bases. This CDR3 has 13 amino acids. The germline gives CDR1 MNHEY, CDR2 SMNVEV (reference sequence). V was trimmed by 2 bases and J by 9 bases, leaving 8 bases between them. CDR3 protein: CASSLQGFSPLHF. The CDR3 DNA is TGTGCCAGCAGTTTACAGGGGTTTTCACCCCTCCACTTT.

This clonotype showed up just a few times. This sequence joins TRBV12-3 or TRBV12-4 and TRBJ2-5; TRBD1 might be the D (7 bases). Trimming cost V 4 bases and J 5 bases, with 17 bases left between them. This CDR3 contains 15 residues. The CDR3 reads CASSSSQGGPETQYF. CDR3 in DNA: TGTGCCAGCAGTTCGTCCCAGGGGGGCCCGGAGACCCAGTACTTC.

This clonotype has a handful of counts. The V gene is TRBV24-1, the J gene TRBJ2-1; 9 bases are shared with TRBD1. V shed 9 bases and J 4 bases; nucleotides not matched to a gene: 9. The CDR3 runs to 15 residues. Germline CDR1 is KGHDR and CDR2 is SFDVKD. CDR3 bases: TGTGCCACCGCCAGACAGGGGGGGGGGTACAATGAGCAGTTCTTC. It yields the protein CATARQGGGYNEQFF.

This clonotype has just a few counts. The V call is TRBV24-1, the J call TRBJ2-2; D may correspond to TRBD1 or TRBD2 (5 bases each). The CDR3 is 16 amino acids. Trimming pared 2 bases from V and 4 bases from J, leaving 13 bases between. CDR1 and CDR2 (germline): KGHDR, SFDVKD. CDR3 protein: CATSDSGEGVTGELFF. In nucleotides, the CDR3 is TGTGCCACCAGTGATTCCGGGGAAGGGGTCACCGGGGAGCTGTTTTTT.

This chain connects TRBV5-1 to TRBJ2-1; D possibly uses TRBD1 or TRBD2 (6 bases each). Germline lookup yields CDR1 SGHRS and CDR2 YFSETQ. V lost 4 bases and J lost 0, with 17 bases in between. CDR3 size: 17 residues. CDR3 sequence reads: CASSLSGGGSSYNEQFF. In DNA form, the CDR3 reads TGCGCCAGCAGCCTTTCCGGGGGCGGAAGCTCCTACAATGAGCAGTTCTTC.

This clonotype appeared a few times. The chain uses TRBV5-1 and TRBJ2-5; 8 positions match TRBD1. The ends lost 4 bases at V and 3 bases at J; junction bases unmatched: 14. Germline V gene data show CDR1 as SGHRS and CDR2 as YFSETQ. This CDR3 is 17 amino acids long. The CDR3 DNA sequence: TGCGCCAGCAGCAGAGGACAGGGTAGCGCTTCCGAAGAGACCCAGTACTTC. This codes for CASSRGQGSASEETQYF.

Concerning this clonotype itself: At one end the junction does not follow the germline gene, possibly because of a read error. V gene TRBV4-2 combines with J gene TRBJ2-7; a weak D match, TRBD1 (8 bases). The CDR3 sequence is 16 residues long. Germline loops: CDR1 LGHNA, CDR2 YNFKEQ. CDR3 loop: CASRQGTMDRAREQYF. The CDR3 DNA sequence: TGTGCCAGCAGACAAGGGACTATGGACAGGGCTCGGGAGCAGTACTTC.

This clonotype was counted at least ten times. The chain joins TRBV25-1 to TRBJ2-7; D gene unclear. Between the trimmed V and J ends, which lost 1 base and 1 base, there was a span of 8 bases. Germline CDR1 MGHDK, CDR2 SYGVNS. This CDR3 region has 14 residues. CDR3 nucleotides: TGTGCCAGCAGTGAATTGTCCAGGTCCTACGAGCAGTACTTC. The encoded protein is CASSELSRSYEQYF.

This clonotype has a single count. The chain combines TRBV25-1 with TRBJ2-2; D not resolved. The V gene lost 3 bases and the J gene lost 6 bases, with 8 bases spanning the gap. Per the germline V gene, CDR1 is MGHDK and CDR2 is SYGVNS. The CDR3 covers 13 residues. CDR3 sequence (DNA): TGTGCCAGCAGTGATTATGTCGCCGGGGAGCTGTTTTTT. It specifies CASSDYVAGELFF.

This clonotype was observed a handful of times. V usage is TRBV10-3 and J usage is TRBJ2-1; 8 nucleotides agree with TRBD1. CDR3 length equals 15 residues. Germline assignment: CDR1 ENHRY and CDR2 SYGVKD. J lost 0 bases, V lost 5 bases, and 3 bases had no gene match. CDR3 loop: CAISRTGPSYNEQFF. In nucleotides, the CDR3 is TGTGCCATCAGTAGGACAGGGCCCTCCTACAATGAGCAGTTCTTC.